In this sample, the clone carrying this T cell receptor beta chain turned up once. These data belong to a study of cytomegalovirus exposure and HLA in healthy donors. The V end lost 0 bases, the J end lost 0 bases, and 10 bases lay between the germline ends. The CDR3 spans 15 residues. Germline CDR1 is SGHNT and CDR2 is YYREEE (reference sequence). PCR was performed using 60 Vbeta and 13 Jbeta primers. The repertoire was sequenced with immunoSEQ multiplex PCR; TCRdb's copy has only in-frame clones and lacks some. The data contain around 150,000 clones, about 76% of them singletons. Sequencing was performed on PBMCs. The sequence was obtained from a female donor in good health and CMV-seronegative. The V call is TRBV5-4, the J call TRBJ2-7; D ambiguous. CDR3: CASSLEPGTSYEQYF. Here the CDR3 DNA reads TGTGCCAGCAGCTTGGAGCCAGGAACCTCCTACGAGCAGTACTTC.